The 21 T cell receptor beta chains below all came from one sample that was sequenced in a study of blood T cell repertoires in COVID-19. Measured with immunoSEQ multiplex PCR; TCRdb has only the in-frame clones, and not every one. The sample carries roughly 93,000 clones, 80% to 90% recorded once. The source material was peripheral blood. The receptors come from a man between 50 and 59 years old with acute or convalescent COVID-19.

The chain has TRBV27 and TRBJ2-5; TRBD1 aligns across 11 bases. CDR1 and CDR2 from the germline V gene are MNHEY and SMNVEV (reference sequence). V lost 1 base and J lost 4; bases outside the gene matches: 2. This CDR3 comprises 15 residues. The CDR3 nucleotides read TGTGCCAGCAGTTTATGGACAGGGGGCGGAGAGACCCAGTACTTC. Protein: CASSLWTGGGETQYF.

The chain joins TRBV7-8 to TRBJ1-5; 7 bases are shared with TRBD1. The germline V gene encodes CDR1 SGHVS and CDR2 FQNEAQ. V shed 5 bases and J 6 bases; nucleotides not matched to a gene: 10. This CDR3 has 15 residues. The CDR3 coding sequence is TGTGCCAGCAGCCTCGACAGGGAGTTGGGTCAGCCCCAGCATTTT. Amino acids: CASSLDRELGQPQHF.

The chain joins TRBV30 to TRBJ1-2, with D perhaps matching TRBD1 (5 bases). V shed 3 bases and J shed 2 bases, with 10 bases lying between them. The germline CDR1 and CDR2 sequences are GTSNPN and SVGIG (reference sequence). The CDR3 runs 13 residues. The CDR3 protein is CAWSPQGNYGYTF. For the CDR3, the DNA is TGTGCCTGGAGCCCCCAGGGAAACTATGGCTACACCTTC.

V is TRBV12-5 and J is TRBJ2-5; D ambiguous. This CDR3 is 15 amino acids long. Germline V lookup: CDR1 LGHNT, CDR2 FRNRAP. V lost 0 bases and J lost 1, with 9 bases in between. CDR3 amino acids: CASGLVLGSQETQYF. CDR3 bases: TGTGCTAGTGGTTTGGTACTGGGCTCCCAAGAGACCCAGTACTTC.

CDR3 bases: TGTGCCAGCACCGGCAGGGGGGAGCTGTTTTTT. Protein sequence: CASTGRGELFF. The V and J genes are TRBV28 and TRBJ2-2; no firm D call. V was cut by 7 bases and J by 8 bases, with 8 bases left in between. CDR1 and CDR2 from the germline V gene are MDHEN and SYDVKM. There are 11 residues in the CDR3.

The chain uses TRBV5-1 and TRBJ1-3; D is ambiguous. CDR3 length: 16 residues. V lost 0 bases, J lost 4 bases, and 14 bases lay in between. Looked up from germline, CDR1 is SGHRS and CDR2 is YFSETQ. The CDR3 sequence is CASSLGRVRVGNTIYF. CDR3 in DNA: TGCGCCAGCAGCTTGGGGCGGGTTCGGGTCGGAAACACCATATATTTT.

In regard to this clone: At one end, the junction sequence differs from germline, possibly due to a read error. CDR3 bases: TGTGCCAGCAGTTTAGGGGCTTATCGGGGGTTGGGCACTGAAGCTTTCTTT. Translating gives CASSLGAYRGLGTEAFF. The chain uses TRBV7-8 and TRBJ1-1, with D perhaps TRBD1 (5 bases). The CDR3 runs 17 residues. The germline gives CDR1 SGHVS, CDR2 FQNEAQ.

The rearrangement uses TRBV28 and TRBJ1-4; TRBD1 aligns across 10 bases. CDR3 length: 15 residues. With 4 bases clipped from V and 8 bases from J, the junction kept 7 bases outside the gene matches. The germline V gene encodes CDR1 MDHEN and CDR2 SYDVKM. The CDR3, as DNA: TGTGCCAGCAGTTCCGGGGACAGGGGACGGGAAAAACTGTTTTTT. It is translated as CASSSGDRGREKLFF.

This clone has a single count. Other DNA variants within this sample encode the same CDR3. This sequence joins TRBV28 and TRBJ1-4; 8 nucleotides align to TRBD1. Germline lookup yields CDR1 MDHEN and CDR2 SYDVKM. Trimming took 2 bases from V and 7 from J; bases not matched to a gene: 3. The CDR3 sequence is 14 residues long. CDR3 protein: CASSLDRGREKLFF. The CDR3 DNA reads as TGTGCCAGCAGTTTAGACAGGGGTCGTGAAAAACTGTTTTTT.

The CDR3 DNA is TGCGCCAGCAGATGGCAGGGCTGGACAGATACGCAGTATTTT. This encodes CASRWQGWTDTQYF. This chain links TRBV5-1 with TRBJ2-3; D possibly corresponds to TRBD1 (5 bases). V was cut by 5 bases and J by 3 bases, with 13 bases left in between. The germline V gene has CDR1 SGHRS and CDR2 YFSETQ. The CDR3 runs 14 residues.

The gene calls are TRBV21-1 and TRBJ2-4; the table names TRBD1, a call not compared with the DNA. TRBV21-1 is a documented pseudogene. This CDR3 comprises 15 residues. CDR3 loop: CASSNWTGEENIQYF. The CDR3 region has the DNA TGTGCCAGCAGCAATTGGACAGGGGAGGAAAACATTCAGTACTTC.

The CDR3 bases are TGTGCCAGTCGTCGGACAGAGGAAGAGACCCAGTACTTC. Residues: CASRRTEEETQYF. The chain recombines TRBV19 with TRBJ2-5; perhaps TRBD1 as D (6 bases). Germline lookup yields CDR1 LNHDA and CDR2 SQIVND (reference sequence). The CDR3 consists of 13 residues. V lost 8 bases and J lost 3, with 13 bases in between.

J is TRBJ1-3 and V is TRBV5-3; D is ambiguous. TRBV5-3 is sorted into the ORF group, with uncertain function. The CDR3 extends over 17 amino acids. Trimming took off 5 bases at V and 8 bases at J, with 26 bases between the two ends. Here the CDR3 reads CARRTVLKRGVLDTIYF. For the CDR3, the DNA is TGTGCCAGAAGAACGGTCCTGAAGCGCGGAGTGCTGGACACCATATATTTT.

J is TRBJ2-7 and V is TRBV7-9; D perhaps matches TRBD2 (7 bases). From germline, CDR1 is SEHNR and CDR2 FQNEAQ (reference sequence). This CDR3 spans 14 amino acids. V lost 3 bases, J lost 4 bases, and 13 bases lay in between. CDR3 amino acids: CASSFEGGFYEQYV. The DNA of the CDR3 is TGTGCCAGCAGCTTTGAGGGGGGGTTTTACGAGCAGTACGTC.

J is TRBJ1-2 and V is TRBV27; TRBD1 agrees at 7 bases. Germline V lookup: CDR1 MNHEY, CDR2 SMNVEV (reference sequence). The CDR3 has 15 amino acids. J lost 7 bases, V lost 4 bases, and 12 bases had no gene match. The CDR3 region has the DNA TGTGCCAGCAGTTATAAACCTGACAGGGAAGGTGGCTACACCTTC. Its translation: CASSYKPDREGGYTF.

Here the CDR3 reads CASSQTSGGVNEQFF. As DNA, the CDR3 is TGTGCCAGCAGCCAGACTAGCGGGGGGGTCAATGAGCAGTTCTTC. This sequence joins TRBV11-1 and TRBJ2-1; 14 bases agree with TRBD2. CDR1 SGHAT and CDR2 FQDESV come from the germline V gene (reference sequence). The CDR3 runs 15 residues. With V trimmed by 5 bases and J by 6 bases, 3 bases remained unmatched. Combining the CDR3 with reference TRBV11-1 and TRBJ2-1 gives the whole variable domain EAEVAQSPRYKITEKSQAVAFWCDPISGHATLYWYRQILGQGPELLVQFQDESVVDDSQLPKDRFSAERLKGVDSTLKIQPAELGDSAMYLCASSQTSGGVNEQFFGPGTRLTVL.

The chain joins TRBV29-1 to TRBJ1-3, with D unresolved. The CDR3 extends over 13 amino acids. With 4 bases removed from V and 1 base from J, the gap between germline ends came to 8 bases. Germline V CDR1 and CDR2: SQVTM, ANQGSEA. The DNA for the CDR3 is TGCAGCGTTGCATCCGGGTCTGGAAACACCATATATTTT. Amino acids: CSVASGSGNTIYF.

This rearrangement joins TRBV19 to TRBJ1-6; unclear D gene. The germline CDR1 and CDR2 sequences are LNHDA and SQIVND (reference sequence). This CDR3 comprises 14 residues. The V end lost 4 bases, the J end lost 6 bases, and 10 bases lay between the germline ends. The chain's CDR3 is CASSTIAFNSPLHF. In DNA form, the CDR3 reads TGTGCCAGTAGTACGATAGCCTTTAATTCACCCCTCCACTTT.

This chain links TRBV3-1 (or the pseudogene TRBV3-2) with TRBJ2-7; 7 bases agree with TRBD1. Germline values: CDR1 LGHDT, CDR2 YNNKEL (reference sequence). The V segment lost 6 bases and the J segment 5 bases; nucleotides outside the gene matches: 1. The CDR3 is made up of 11 amino acids. The CDR3 here is CASSTGDEQYF. DNA for the CDR3: TGTGCCAGCAGTACAGGGGACGAGCAGTACTTC.

The chain has TRBV5-1 and TRBJ2-5; 10 bases are shared with TRBD2. J lost 5 bases, V lost 4 bases, and 5 bases had no gene match. Germline assignment: CDR1 SGHRS and CDR2 YFSETQ. The CDR3 loop spans 14 amino acids. For the CDR3, the DNA is TGCGCCAGCAGCCTAGCGGGGGCCGAGGAGACCCAGTACTTC. It codes for CASSLAGAEETQYF.

This chain connects TRBV3-1 (or the pseudogene TRBV3-2) to TRBJ2-5; tentatively, D is TRBD2 (5 bases). This CDR3 is built from 16 residues. V lost 1 base and J lost 2, with 14 bases in between. The germline V gene encodes CDR1 LGHDT and CDR2 YNNKEL (reference sequence). Here the CDR3 reads CASSQGTGSIQETQYF. CDR3 DNA sequence: TGTGCCAGCAGCCAAGGGACGGGGAGCATTCAAGAGACCCAGTACTTC.